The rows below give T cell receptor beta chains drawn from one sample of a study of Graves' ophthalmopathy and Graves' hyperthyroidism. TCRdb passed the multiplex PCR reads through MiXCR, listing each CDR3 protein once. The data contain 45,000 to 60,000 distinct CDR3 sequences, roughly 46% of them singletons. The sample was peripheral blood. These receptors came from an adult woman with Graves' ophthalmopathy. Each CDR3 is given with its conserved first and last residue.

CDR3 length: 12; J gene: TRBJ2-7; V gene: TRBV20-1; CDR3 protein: CSARQVGYEQYF
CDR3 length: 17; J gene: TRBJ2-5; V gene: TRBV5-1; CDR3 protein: CASSLYGTSGVQETQYF
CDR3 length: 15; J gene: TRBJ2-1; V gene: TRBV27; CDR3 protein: CASSLELPTFNEQFF
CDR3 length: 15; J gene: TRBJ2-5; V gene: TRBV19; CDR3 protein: CASSIGDIYQETQYF
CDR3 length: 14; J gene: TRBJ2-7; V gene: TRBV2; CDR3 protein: CASSGGTSRGEQYF
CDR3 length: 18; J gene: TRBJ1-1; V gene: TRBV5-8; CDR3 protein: CASSPILGQGGAGPEAFF
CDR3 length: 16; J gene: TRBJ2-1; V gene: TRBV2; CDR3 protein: CASSPQLVLAGGEQFF
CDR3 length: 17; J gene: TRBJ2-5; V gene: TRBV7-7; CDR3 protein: CASSLASQSIPEETQYF
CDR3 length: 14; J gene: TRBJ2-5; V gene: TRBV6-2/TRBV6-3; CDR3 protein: CASTVVGGQETQYF
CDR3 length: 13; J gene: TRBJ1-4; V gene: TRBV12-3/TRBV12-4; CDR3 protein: CASSFLFNEKLSF
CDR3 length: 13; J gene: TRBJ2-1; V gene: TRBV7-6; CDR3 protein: CASSLHQGNEQFF
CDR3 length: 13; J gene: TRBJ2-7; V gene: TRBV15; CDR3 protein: CATSRDRVGEQYF
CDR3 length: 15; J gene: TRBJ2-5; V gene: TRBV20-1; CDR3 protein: CSAGGGAGSNEAQYF